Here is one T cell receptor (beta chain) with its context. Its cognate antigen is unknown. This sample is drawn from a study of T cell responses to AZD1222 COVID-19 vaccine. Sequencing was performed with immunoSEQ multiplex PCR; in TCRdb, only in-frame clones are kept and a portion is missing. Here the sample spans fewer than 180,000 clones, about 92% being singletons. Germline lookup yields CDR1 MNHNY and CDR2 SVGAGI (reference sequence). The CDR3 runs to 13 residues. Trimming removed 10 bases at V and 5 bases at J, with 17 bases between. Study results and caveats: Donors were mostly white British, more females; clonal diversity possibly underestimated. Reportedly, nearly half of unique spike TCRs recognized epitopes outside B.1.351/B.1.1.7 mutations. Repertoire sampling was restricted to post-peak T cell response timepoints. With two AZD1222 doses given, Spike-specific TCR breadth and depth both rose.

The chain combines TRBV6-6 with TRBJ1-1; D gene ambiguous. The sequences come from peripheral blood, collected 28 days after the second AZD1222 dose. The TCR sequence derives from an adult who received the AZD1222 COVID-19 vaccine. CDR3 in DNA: TGTGCCACGGCCGGAGGCCGTCCTACTGAAGCTTTCTTT. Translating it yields CATAGGRPTEAFF.